The clone carrying this TCR beta chain was seen more than once but under ten times. Its antigen remains unknown. The data belong to a study of cytomegalovirus exposure and HLA in healthy donors. Study-level findings and limits: Later, TCR association rates were found to vary by HLA locus, highest for DRB1 and lowest for HLA-C. Cytomegalovirus-associated status was assigned to 150 to 200 TCR beta chains. The records held CMV serostatus as the only immune exposure information.

This PCR relied on a set of 60 Vbeta primers and 13 Jbeta primers. Clones were read by immunoSEQ multiplex PCR, and TCRdb kept only the in-frame ones, dropping some. The profile covers around 110,000 clones, with around 60% appearing a single time and nearly 9.5% taken by the ten largest. The CDR3 is 14 amino acids. With 8 bases clipped from V and 5 bases from J, the junction kept 11 bases outside the gene matches. Germline values: CDR1 MDHEN, CDR2 SYDVKM. Sequencing was carried out using PBMCs. The chain has TRBV28 and TRBJ2-5; 7 bases line up with TRBD1. The clonotype was recovered from a middle-aged woman in good health and CMV-seropositive. DNA for the CDR3: TGTGCCAGCGCACCAGGGGGTACTCGGGAGACCCAGTACTTC. Protein product: CASAPGGTRETQYF.